The 23 T cell receptor beta chains given below trace back to one sample, sequenced in a study of tumor-infiltrating lymphocytes in primary liver carcinoma. Bulk tissue was left unsorted, and RNA and DNA were co-extracted from 20-30 mg of it. From 500 ng of total RNA, TCR beta-specific cDNA was reverse-transcribed using a constant-region primer. It was through three nested multiplex PCR rounds of slightly modified ARM-PCR that TCR beta libraries arose. Use of TRBV1-TRBV30 forward primers with a C-beta reverse primer characterized the first two PCR rounds, which lasted around 9 cycles each. From the multiplex PCR reads, TCRdb called clonotypes with MiXCR, one entry per CDR3 protein. The sample shows about 120,000 distinct CDR3 sequences, around 70% of them seen only once. The sequencing sample was made of tumor-adjacent normal liver tissue. These receptors were collected from a woman in her sixties or seventies with primary liver carcinoma and hepatitis B virus infection.

Points on this clonotype: A much larger clone lies a single base off, so this may be a read error. This chain uses TRBV7-8 with TRBJ2-7, with D perhaps TRBD1 or TRBD2 (5 bases each). The germline V gene has CDR1 SGHVS and CDR2 FQNEAQ. V was clipped by 5 bases and J by 2 bases, with 16 bases between them. The length of the CDR3 is 15 residues. The CDR3 loop reads CASSRAGTQTYEQYF. Written as DNA, the CDR3 is TGTGCCAGCAGCCGAGCCGGGACGCAAACCTACGAGCAGTACTTC.

Comments on this clonotype: The junction shows a germline mismatch at one end, possibly a read error. The rearrangement links TRBV12-3 or TRBV12-4 to TRBJ2-7; D uncertain. This CDR3 has 11 amino acids. This CDR3 reads CACSPGLEQYF. Written as DNA, the CDR3 is TGTGCCTGCAGCCCTGGGCTCGAGCAGTACTTC.

This clonotype was recorded only once. The CDR3 ends on some other residue instead of the conserved phenylalanine or tryptophan, so this is likely a read error. The DNA is left out, because the CDR3 cannot be placed on it with certainty; the CDR3 is given as TCRdb lists it. The rearrangement joins TRBV11-2 to TRBJ2-7; TRBD2, the table's D call, lacks a check against the DNA. The CDR3 spans 11 residues, counting both ends. CDR1 SGHAT and CDR2 FQNNGV come from the germline V gene. CDR3 sequence: CASSSASSLVN.

Regarding this clonotype: A read error may be the cause here, since a much bigger clone is one base away. V gene TRBV7-8 combines with J gene TRBJ1-1, with 10 positions matching TRBD1. This CDR3 has 16 residues. Germline values: CDR1 SGHVS, CDR2 FQNEAQ. The CDR3 reads CAGSLGTGEMNTEAFF. Written as DNA, the CDR3 is TGTGCCGGCAGCTTGGGGACAGGGGAAATGAACACTGAAGCTTTCTTT.

In regard to this clonotype: The final CDR3 position lacks the conserved phenylalanine or tryptophan, pointing to a likely read error. The chain employs TRBV11-2 and TRBJ2-1; D gene uncertain. TRBJ2-7 matches the DNA end more closely, so the J call is doubtful. CDR1 and CDR2 (germline): SGHAT, FQNNGV. The CDR3 has 17 residues. CDR3 sequence: CASSFTPLRSSYNEQYL. The CDR3 coding sequence is TGTGCCAGCAGCTTTACCCCACTGAGAAGCTCCTACAATGAGCAGTACCTC.

As regards this clonotype: Relative to the germline gene, one junction end is altered; a read error may explain this. The rearrangement joins TRBV11-2 to TRBJ2-1, with a tentative D call TRBD2 (5 bases). Germline CDR1 reads SGHAT; CDR2 reads FQNNGV. The CDR3 contains 15 residues. As DNA, the CDR3 is TGTGCCAACAGCTCCCTAGGTGGCGACTACAATGAACAGTTCTTC. Translating gives CANSSLGGDYNEQFF.

Notes on this clonotype: The junction departs from the called germline gene at one end, perhaps through a read error. This rearrangement joins TRBV11-2 to TRBJ2-5, with no clear D. This CDR3 has 15 amino acids. Germline V lookup: CDR1 SGHAT, CDR2 FQNNGV. The CDR3 nucleotides read TGCGCCAGCAGCCAGGATAGCAGCCTGATGGATACCCAGTACTTC. Translating it yields CASSQDSSLMDTQYF. The whole variable domain, remainder taken from reference TRBV11-2 and TRBJ2-5, is EAGVAQSPRYKIIEKRQSVAFWCNPISGHATLYWYQQILGQGPKLLIQFQNNGVVDDSQLPKDRFSAERLKGVDSTLKIQPAKLEDSAVYLCASSQDSSLMDTQYFGPGTRLLVL.

With regard to this clonotype: Mismatch with germline at one junction end may stem from a read error. V gene TRBV11-2 combines with J gene TRBJ2-1; 7 bases agree with TRBD2. Germline V lookup: CDR1 SGHAT, CDR2 FQNNGV. The CDR3 is 17 amino acids. In nucleotides, the CDR3 is TGTGCTAGCAGCTCAGGACTAGTGGGAGTGGGCTACAATGAGCAGTTCTTC. Translation: CASSSGLVGVGYNEQFF.

Concerning this clonotype: No conserved phenylalanine or tryptophan ends this CDR3, so it is likely a read error. The limits of the CDR3 on the DNA are not certain, so only TCRdb's listed CDR3 is given. The V gene is TRBV11-2, the J gene TRBJ1-1; the table assigns TRBD1, which was not confirmed against the DNA. Germline V CDR1 and CDR2: SGHAT, FQNNGV. The CDR3 totals 15 residues, both ends included. The CDR3 reads CASSTETGTVLKAFC.

Concerning this clonotype: Because it lacks the conserved phenylalanine or tryptophan at the end, this CDR3 is likely a read error. The limits of the CDR3 on the DNA are not certain, so only TCRdb's listed CDR3 is given. The genes are TRBV4-1 and TRBJ2-2; no DNA check was done on the table's D call, TRBD2. Counting both end residues, the CDR3 totals 16 amino acids. The germline V gene has CDR1 MGHRA and CDR2 YSYEKL. CDR3 sequence: CASRRTEGLGTGELLL.

Worth noting for this clonotype: Germline is not matched at one junction end, which may reflect a read error. The rearrangement links TRBV7-9 to TRBJ2-7; D may correspond to TRBD1 or TRBD2 (5 bases each). This CDR3 region has 14 residues. Germline V gene data show CDR1 as SEHNR and CDR2 as FQNEAQ (reference sequence). The CDR3 nucleotides read TGTGTCAGCAGCTTAGCAGGGTCGAGGGACGAGCAGTACTTC. Its translation: CVSSLAGSRDEQYF. The full variable domain, completed using reference TRBV7-9 and TRBJ2-7, is DTGVSQNPRHKITKRGQNVTFRCDPISEHNRLYWYRQTLGQGPEFLTYFQNEAQLEKSRLLSDRFSAERPKGSFSTLEIQRTEQGDSAMYLCVSSLAGSRDEQYFGPGTRLTVT.

This clonotype was seen just once. The chain carries TRBV2 and TRBJ2-5, with D unresolved. The CDR3 covers 12 residues. The V end lost 6 bases, the J end lost 5 bases, and 10 bases lay between the germline ends. Germline V gene data show CDR1 as SNHLY and CDR2 as FYNNEI. CDR3 region: CASRPVPETQYF. CDR3 in DNA: TGTGCCAGCAGGCCTGTGCCGGAGACCCAGTACTTC.

This clonotype has a count of ten or more. This chain joins TRBV6-1 and TRBJ2-2; 9 bases are shared with TRBD2. This CDR3 contains 16 residues. After removal of 4 bases from V and 7 bases from J, the junction contained 10 bases not matched to a gene. CDR1 and CDR2 from the germline V gene are MNHNS and SASEGT. CDR3 DNA sequence: TGTGCCAGCAGTGTCGAGGGACTAGCAAGGGGCGGGGAGCTGTTTTTT. This encodes CASSVEGLARGGELFF.

V gene TRBV28 combines with J gene TRBJ2-5; the D is unclear. Trimming removed 7 bases at V and 7 bases at J, with 22 bases between. The CDR3 extends over 15 amino acids. In germline, CDR1 is MDHEN, CDR2 SYDVKM. Written as DNA, the CDR3 is TGTGCCAGCACATCCCGCCGACGGTCCTCTTGGACCCAGTACTTC. Its protein is CASTSRRRSSWTQYF. Full variable domain (remainder filled in from reference TRBV28 and TRBJ2-5): DVKVTQSSRYLVKRTGEKVFLECVQDMDHENMFWYRQDPGLGLRLIYFSYDVKMKEKGDIPEGYSVSREKKERFSLILESASTNQTSMYLCASTSRRRSSWTQYFGPGTRLLVL.

With regard to this clonotype: The junction shows a germline mismatch at one end, possibly a read error. The CDR3 protein is CVSRTQGPYEQYF. Here the CDR3 DNA reads TGTGTCAGCAGAACACAGGGCCCCTACGAGCAGTACTTT. This chain uses TRBV6-6 with TRBJ2-7; possibly TRBD1 for D (6 bases). Germline V gene lookup returns CDR1 MNHNY and CDR2 SVGAGI (reference sequence). This CDR3 is 13 amino acids long.

As regards this clonotype: A read error may be the cause here, since a much bigger clone is one base away. The chain is built from TRBV28 and TRBJ1-2; D might be TRBD1 (6 bases). From germline, CDR1 is MDHEN and CDR2 SYDVKM. The V end lost 9 bases, the J end lost 6 bases, and 17 bases lay between the germline ends. The CDR3 covers 13 residues. The CDR3 region is CARSPSRTDGYTF. The CDR3 DNA reads TGTGCCAGAAGTCCCTCCCGGACAGATGGCTACACCTTC.

The chain joins TRBV7-9 to TRBJ1-3; 8 bases line up with TRBD1. This CDR3 is 16 amino acids long. V dropped 5 bases and J dropped 0; count of bases not matched to a gene: 6. In germline, CDR1 is SEHNR, CDR2 FQNEAQ (reference sequence). The CDR3: CASSTRTGNSGNTIYF. In DNA, the CDR3 is TGTGCCAGCAGCACTAGGACAGGGAACTCTGGAAACACCATATATTTT. Looking up the rest from reference TRBV7-9 and TRBJ1-3 gives the full variable domain: DTGVSQNPRHKITKRGQNVTFRCDPISEHNRLYWYRQTLGQGPEFLTYFQNEAQLEKSRLLSDRFSAERPKGSFSTLEIQRTEQGDSAMYLCASSTRTGNSGNTIYFGEGSWLTVV.

This clonotype was detected ten times or more. The chain recombines TRBV12-3 or TRBV12-4 with TRBJ2-1; D possibly matches TRBD1 or TRBD2 (5 bases each). The CDR3 extends over 12 amino acids. V gave up 8 bases and J gave up 10 bases, with 15 bases separating them. In DNA form, the CDR3 reads TGTGCCAGCGCGGGCGACAAGGGGGAGCAGTTCTTC. This gives the protein CASAGDKGEQFF.

As regards this clonotype: The CDR3 does not close with the conserved phenylalanine or tryptophan, likely indicating a read error. The chain combines TRBV29-1 with TRBJ2-2; D is perhaps TRBD1 or TRBD2 (5 bases each). There are 13 residues in the CDR3. Germline V gene data show CDR1 as SQVTM and CDR2 as ANQGSEA. The V gene lost 3 bases and the J gene lost 4 bases, with 9 bases spanning the gap. The CDR3 nucleotides are TGCAGCGTTGATGAGGGGTCCACCGGGGAGCTGTTTGTT. Translating it yields CSVDEGSTGELFV.

This clonotype was counted only a few times. A clone one base away is much larger, so this may be a read error. The chain employs TRBV29-1 and TRBJ2-1; D perhaps matches TRBD1 (5 bases). CDR1 is SQVTM, CDR2 ANQGSEA, per germline. This CDR3 spans 12 amino acids. Here the CDR3 DNA reads TGCAGCGGCCTGGACACGAACAATGGGCAGTTCTTC. Amino acid sequence: CSGLDTNNGQFF.

This clonotype was counted a few times. The final CDR3 position lacks the conserved phenylalanine or tryptophan, pointing to a likely read error. CDR3 sequence (DNA): TGCGCCAGCAGCTTGGAAGGGAGAACGGGAAAGCTGTTTTTA. Its translation is CASSLEGRTGKLFL. The chain uses TRBV5-1 and TRBJ1-4; D is unclear. The CDR3 length is 14 residues. The V and J ends lost 0 bases and 14 bases respectively, with 17 bases between them. Germline V gene sequence: CDR1 SGHRS, CDR2 YFSETQ.

This chain joins TRBV12-3 or TRBV12-4 and TRBJ2-1, with 11 positions matching TRBD2. The CDR3 is 15 residues long. V lost 3 bases and J lost 12; bases outside the gene matches: 10. CDR3 protein: CASSFRTSGLDGQFF. DNA for the CDR3: TGTGCCAGCAGTTTCAGGACTAGCGGGTTGGATGGGCAGTTCTTC.

Only a few counts were recorded for this clonotype. An end of the junction differs from the germline gene, which may be a read error. V usage is TRBV29-1 and J usage is TRBJ2-3; D ambiguous. The CDR3 runs to 13 residues. CDR1 is SQVTM and CDR2 is ANQGSEA in the germline V gene. CDR3 nucleotides: TGCAGCGTTTCGCCCGGAAGCATAGATACCCAGTATTTT. Translation: CSVSPGSIDTQYF.